Below, 25 T cell receptor beta chains from the same sample are listed, as sequenced in a study of blood T cell repertoires in COVID-19. Sequencing used immunoSEQ multiplex PCR; TCRdb keeps in-frame clones, though not all of them. The data show approximately 230,000 clones, 80% to 90% seen once. Sequences were obtained from peripheral blood. These receptor sequences come from an elderly man with acute or convalescent COVID-19.

The rearrangement joins TRBV21-1 to TRBJ2-2; TRBD2 is the table's D call and was not checked against the DNA. TRBV21-1 constitutes a pseudogene. The CDR3 is made up of 16 amino acids. CDR3 nucleotide sequence: TGTGCCAGCAGCAAAGTTCTAGGTACGAACACCGGGGAGCTGTTTTTT. This translates into CASSKVLGTNTGELFF.

The chain is built from TRBV9 and TRBJ2-3; maybe TRBD2 (6 bases). This CDR3 comprises 20 residues. The V end was cut by 7 bases, the J end by 0 bases, with 30 bases between. From germline, CDR1 is SGDLS and CDR2 YYNGEE. The CDR3 coding sequence is TGTGCCAGCTCCAAATTTCCCGGGACTGGACGCGACACTAGCACAGATACGCAGTATTTT. Encoded protein: CASSKFPGTGRDTSTDTQYF.

V and J are TRBV5-4 and TRBJ2-3; 8 bases align to TRBD1. The trim removed 0 bases at V and 4 bases at J, leaving 4 bases unmatched. This CDR3 region has 15 residues. Germline CDR1 reads SGHNT; CDR2 reads YYREEE (reference sequence). CDR3 nucleotides: TGTGCCAGCAGCTTGGAGACAGGGGTCCCAGATACGCAGTATTTT. It translates to CASSLETGVPDTQYF.

The rearrangement joins TRBV5-4 to TRBJ2-7; TRBD1 might be the D (6 bases). The V gene lost 5 bases and the J gene lost 0 bases, with 9 bases spanning the gap. Per the germline V gene, CDR1 is SGHNT and CDR2 is YYREEE (reference sequence). There are 13 residues in the CDR3. CDR3 loop: CASSQGSSYEQYF. CDR3 nucleotides: TGTGCCAGCAGTCAGGGGAGCTCCTACGAGCAGTACTTC.

This clone was counted a few times. One end of the junction fails to match germline, which may point to a read error. This rearrangement joins TRBV19 to TRBJ1-5; perhaps TRBD1 as D (5 bases). Germline-derived CDR1 and CDR2 are LNHDA and SQIVND (reference sequence). The CDR3 sequence is 16 residues long. CDR3 in DNA: TGTGCCAGTAGAATAGGGGCAGGATATAGCAATCAGCCCCAGCATTTT. This gives the protein CASRIGAGYSNQPQHF. Based on the CDR3 plus reference TRBV19 and TRBJ1-5, the full variable domain is DGGITQSPKYLFRKEGQNVTLSCEQNLNHDAMYWYRQDPGQGLRLIYYSQIVNDFQKGDIAEGYSVSREKKESFPLTVTSAQKNPTAFYLCASRIGAGYSNQPQHFGDGTRLSIL.

The rearrangement joins TRBV21-1 to TRBJ2-3; the D call TRBD2 from the table was never checked on the DNA. TRBV21-1 is given as a pseudogene. There are 13 residues in the CDR3. The CDR3 nucleotides read TGTGCCAGCACCAGGGGACTAACAGATACGCAGTATTTT. It codes for CASTRGLTDTQYF.

The chain joins TRBV9 to TRBJ2-3; no firm D call. Germline assignment: CDR1 SGDLS and CDR2 YYNGEE. This CDR3 comprises 13 residues. V was pared by 4 bases and J by 1 base, with 7 bases between. The CDR3 reads CASSPFGTDTQYF. CDR3 DNA sequence: TGTGCCAGCAGCCCCTTTGGCACAGATACGCAGTATTTT.

The V call is TRBV3-1 (or the pseudogene TRBV3-2), the J call TRBJ2-3; 11 nucleotides line up with TRBD2. V trimming: 0 bases; J trimming: 4 bases; junction bases outside the gene matches: 3. This CDR3 region has 16 residues. CDR1 is LGHDT, CDR2 YNNKEL, per germline (reference sequence). The CDR3 spells CASSQDRLAGPDTQYF. The CDR3 DNA follows: TGTGCCAGCAGCCAAGATCGACTAGCGGGGCCAGATACGCAGTATTTT.

This clone has a single count. The V and J genes are TRBV29-1 and TRBJ2-1; D possibly corresponds to TRBD2 (5 bases). The CDR3 spans 12 residues. Trimming left V 3 bases short and J 6 bases short, with 9 bases between. The germline V gene encodes CDR1 SQVTM and CDR2 ANQGSEA. CDR3 nucleotide sequence: TGCAGCGTTGATGCTAGCCCCAATGAGCAGTTCTTC. Residues: CSVDASPNEQFF.

This rearrangement joins TRBV7-2 to TRBJ2-7; tentatively, D is TRBD2 (5 bases). Between the trimmed V and J ends, which lost 5 bases and 5 bases, there was a span of 16 bases. CDR3 length: 14 amino acids. Germline CDR1 is SGHTA and CDR2 is FQGNSA. CDR3 in DNA: TGTGCCAGCAGCCCCGTCGGGTCTAGCCACGAGCAGTACTTC. Residues: CASSPVGSSHEQYF.

This rearrangement joins TRBV7-2 to TRBJ2-1, with 14 bases lining up with TRBD2. CDR3 length: 17 residues. The germline CDR1 and CDR2 sequences are SGHTA and FQGNSA. With 2 bases clipped from V and 2 bases from J, the junction kept 2 bases outside the gene matches. The CDR3 nucleotides read TGTGCCAGCAGCTTAAGGGGACTAGCGGGGGCCTACAATGAGCAGTTCTTC. It yields the protein CASSLRGLAGAYNEQFF.

The genes are TRBV6-1 and TRBJ2-5, with D unresolved. This CDR3 has 13 amino acids. Deletions cut 2 bases from V and 3 bases from J, with 7 bases between. Germline lookup yields CDR1 MNHNS and CDR2 SASEGT. The chain's CDR3 is CASSEFLEETQYF. CDR3 DNA sequence: TGTGCCAGCAGTGAATTTCTAGAAGAGACCCAGTACTTC.

The chain has TRBV3-1 (or the pseudogene TRBV3-2) and TRBJ1-5; unclear D gene. Germline assignment: CDR1 LGHDT and CDR2 YNNKEL (reference sequence). The CDR3 sequence is 14 residues long. Trimming stripped 4 bases from V and 4 bases from J, with 11 bases between. The CDR3 nucleotides read TGTGCCAGCAGCCTTGGGCACATAAATCAGCCCCAGCATTTT. Translation gives CASSLGHINQPQHF.

The genes are TRBV3-1 (or the pseudogene TRBV3-2) and TRBJ2-2; 11 bases are shared with TRBD2. V was clipped by 1 base and J by 4 bases; unmatched bases: 11. Germline V gene data show CDR1 as LGHDT and CDR2 as YNNKEL (reference sequence). The CDR3 is made up of 19 amino acids. The CDR3 bases are TGTGCCAGCAGCCAAGTCGGTGTGACTAGCGGGATAGGCACCGGGGAGCTGTTTTTT. Translation gives CASSQVGVTSGIGTGELFF.

The chain has TRBV5-1 and TRBJ1-1, with TRBD1 matching over 8 bases. The CDR3 totals 16 residues. Germline V gene lookup returns CDR1 SGHRS and CDR2 YFSETQ. The J segment lost 1 base and the V segment lost 2 bases, leaving 7 bases of the junction unmatched. CDR3 region: CASSFSTGGRNTEAFF. CDR3 nucleotides: TGCGCCAGCAGCTTTAGCACAGGGGGACGGAACACTGAAGCTTTCTTT.

V gene TRBV7-8 combines with J gene TRBJ2-2; D remains unclear. The V and J ends lost 7 bases and 4 bases respectively, with 16 bases between them. The CDR3 has 15 residues. Germline CDR1 and CDR2: SGHVS and FQNEAQ. The CDR3 nucleotides are TGTGCCAGCACGCGCCAAGGAGTGAGCACCGGGGAGCTGTTTTTT. This codes for CASTRQGVSTGELFF. The full variable domain, in which reference TRBV7-8 and TRBJ2-2 provide the parts outside the CDR3, is GAGVSQSPRYKVAKRGQDVALRCDPISGHVSLFWYQQALGQGPEFLTYFQNEAQLDKSGLPSDRFFAERPEGSVSTLKIQRTQQEDSAVYLCASTRQGVSTGELFFGEGSRLTVL.

The chain uses TRBV2 and TRBJ2-3; D uncertain. Germline V CDR1 and CDR2: SNHLY, FYNNEI. V was cut by 5 bases and J by 4 bases, with 7 bases left in between. The CDR3 contains 12 residues. CDR3 in amino acids: CASSPSSDTQYF. The CDR3 DNA reads TGTGCCAGCAGTCCCTCGTCAGATACGCAGTATTTT.

The rearrangement links TRBV4-1 to TRBJ1-2; 7 positions match TRBD1. Germline V gives CDR1 MGHRA, CDR2 YSYEKL. After removal of 3 bases from V and 7 bases from J, the junction contained 8 bases not matched to a gene. The CDR3 sequence is 14 residues long. The CDR3 loop reads CASSHPGTVSGYTF. The CDR3 coding sequence is TGCGCCAGCAGCCATCCGGGGACAGTTTCTGGCTACACCTTC.

The V gene is TRBV19, the J gene TRBJ1-6; D unresolved. V was shortened by 10 bases and J by 9 bases, with 13 bases between the two germline ends. CDR1 and CDR2 (germline): LNHDA, SQIVND (reference sequence). This CDR3 spans 12 amino acids. CDR3 residues: CATRRGASPLHF. In DNA form, the CDR3 reads TGTGCCACAAGGCGGGGAGCTTCACCCCTCCACTTT.

V and J are TRBV7-8 and TRBJ2-1; D possibly corresponds to TRBD1 (5 bases). Trimming took 10 bases from V and 2 from J, leaving 18 bases between them. Germline lookup yields CDR1 SGHVS and CDR2 FQNEAQ. There are 15 residues in the CDR3. The CDR3: CATQVRVQPYNEQFF. The CDR3 bases are TGTGCCACCCAAGTCAGGGTTCAGCCCTACAATGAGCAGTTCTTC.

This clone was found once. CDR3 bases: TGTGCCAGCTTCAGGAATAATGAAAAACTGTTTTTT. Amino acid sequence: CASFRNNEKLFF. This rearrangement joins TRBV18 to TRBJ1-4, with no clear D. The V gene lost 7 bases and the J gene lost 4 bases, with 7 bases spanning the gap. Germline V gives CDR1 KGHSH, CDR2 LQKENI. The CDR3 is made up of 12 amino acids.

This chain connects TRBV4-1 to TRBJ1-5; TRBD1 might be the D (6 bases). Per the germline V gene, CDR1 is MGHRA and CDR2 is YSYEKL. Trimming left V 4 bases short and J 1 base short, with 14 bases between. This CDR3 contains 16 residues. The CDR3 region is CASSPVQGKSNQPQHF. Written as DNA, the CDR3 is TGCGCCAGCAGCCCCGTACAGGGAAAAAGCAATCAGCCCCAGCATTTT.

The chain combines TRBV6-5 with TRBJ1-4; D uncertain. CDR1 and CDR2 from the germline V gene are MNHEY and SVGAGI. This CDR3 is built from 13 residues. Trimming pared 6 bases from V and 7 bases from J, leaving 12 bases between. The CDR3 here is CASSIDNFEKLFF. In DNA form, the CDR3 reads TGTGCCAGCAGCATCGACAACTTTGAAAAACTGTTTTTT.

The chain combines TRBV6-5 with TRBJ2-1; 8 nucleotides line up with TRBD1. Germline CDR1 is MNHEY and CDR2 is SVGAGI. The CDR3 runs to 14 residues. V trimming: 6 bases; J trimming: 6 bases; junction bases outside the gene matches: 7. CDR3 nucleotides: TGTGCCAGCAGCGGACAGGGTTTAATCAATGAGCAGTTCTTC. This encodes CASSGQGLINEQFF.

This chain links TRBV5-1 with TRBJ1-5, with 7 bases lining up with TRBD1. This CDR3 is 15 amino acids long. The germline V gene has CDR1 SGHRS and CDR2 YFSETQ. Trimming at V came to 4 bases and at J to 1 base, leaving 5 bases not matched to a gene. The CDR3 loop reads CASSAGQESNQPQHF. For the CDR3, the DNA is TGCGCCAGCAGCGCAGGACAGGAAAGCAATCAGCCCCAGCATTTT.